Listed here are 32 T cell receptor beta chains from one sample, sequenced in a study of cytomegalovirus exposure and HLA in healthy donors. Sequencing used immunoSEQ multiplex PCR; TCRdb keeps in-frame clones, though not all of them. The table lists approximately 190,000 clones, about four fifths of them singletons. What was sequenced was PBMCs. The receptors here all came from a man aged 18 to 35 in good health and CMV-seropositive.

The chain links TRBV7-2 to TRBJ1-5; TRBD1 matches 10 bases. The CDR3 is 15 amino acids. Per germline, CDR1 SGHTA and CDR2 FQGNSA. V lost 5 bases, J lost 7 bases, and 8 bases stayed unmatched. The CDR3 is CASSGKTGGGQPQHF. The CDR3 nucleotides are TGTGCCAGCAGCGGGAAGACAGGGGGCGGCCAGCCCCAGCATTTT.

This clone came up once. CDR3 DNA sequence: TGTGCCAGCAGCCAAGAGTGGGACAACGACCAGCCCCAGCATTTT. Its protein product is CASSQEWDNDQPQHF. The chain employs TRBV4-2 and TRBJ1-5; possible D gene TRBD1, 6 bases. The CDR3 spans 15 residues. Germline CDR1 LGHNA, CDR2 YNFKEQ. Trimming stripped 0 bases from V and 7 bases from J, with 13 bases between.

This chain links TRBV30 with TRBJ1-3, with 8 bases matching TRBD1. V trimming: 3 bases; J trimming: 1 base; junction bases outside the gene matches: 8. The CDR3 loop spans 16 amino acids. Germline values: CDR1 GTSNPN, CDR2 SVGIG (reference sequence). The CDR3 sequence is CAWRATGAHSGNTIYF. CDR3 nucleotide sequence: TGTGCCTGGAGAGCGACAGGGGCTCATTCTGGAAACACCATATATTTT.

The CDR3 reads CASISPSGGYNEQFF. CDR3 sequence (DNA): TGTGCCAGCATAAGCCCTAGCGGGGGGTACAATGAGCAGTTCTTC. The V call is TRBV28, the J call TRBJ2-1; TRBD2 aligns across 11 bases. Unmatched junction bases numbered 6, after V lost 7 bases and J lost 4 bases. This CDR3 has 15 amino acids. Germline V lookup: CDR1 MDHEN, CDR2 SYDVKM.

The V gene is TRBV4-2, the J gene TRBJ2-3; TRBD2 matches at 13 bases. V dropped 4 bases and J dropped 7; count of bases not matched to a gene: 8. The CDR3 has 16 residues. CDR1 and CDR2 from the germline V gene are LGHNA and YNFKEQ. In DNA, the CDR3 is TGTGCCAGCAGCCCCGGACTAGCGGGAGTGGTGAATACGCAGTATTTT. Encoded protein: CASSPGLAGVVNTQYF.

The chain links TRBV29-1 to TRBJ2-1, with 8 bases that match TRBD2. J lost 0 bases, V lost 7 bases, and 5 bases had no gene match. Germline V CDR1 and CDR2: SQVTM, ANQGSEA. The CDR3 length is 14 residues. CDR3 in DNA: TGCAGCGCGGGGACTAGTAGCTCCTACAATGAGCAGTTCTTC. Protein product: CSAGTSSSYNEQFF.

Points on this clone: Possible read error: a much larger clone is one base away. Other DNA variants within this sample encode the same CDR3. CDR3 region: CASSDSAGGPTDTQYF. CDR3 in DNA: TGTGCCAGCAGTGACTCAGCGGGAGGGCCCACAGATACGCAGTATTTT. J is TRBJ2-3 and V is TRBV6-4; 10 bases fit TRBD2. V shed 0 bases and J 2 bases; nucleotides not matched to a gene: 2. The CDR3 extends over 16 amino acids. Germline V gene lookup returns CDR1 MRHNA and CDR2 SNTAGT.

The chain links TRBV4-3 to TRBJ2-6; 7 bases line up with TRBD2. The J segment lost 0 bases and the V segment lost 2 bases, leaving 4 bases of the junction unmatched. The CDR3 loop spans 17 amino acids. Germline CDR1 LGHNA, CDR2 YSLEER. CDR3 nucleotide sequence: TGCGCCAGCAGCCAAAGCGGGGCCAGCTCTGGGGCCAACGTCCTGACTTTC. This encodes CASSQSGASSGANVLTF.

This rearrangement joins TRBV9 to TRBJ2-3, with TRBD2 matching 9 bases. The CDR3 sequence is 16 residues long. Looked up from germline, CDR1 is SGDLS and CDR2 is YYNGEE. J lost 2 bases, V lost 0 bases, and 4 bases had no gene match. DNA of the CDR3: TGTGCCAGCAGCGTAGGGGCTAGCGGGACCACAGATACGCAGTATTTT. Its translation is CASSVGASGTTDTQYF.

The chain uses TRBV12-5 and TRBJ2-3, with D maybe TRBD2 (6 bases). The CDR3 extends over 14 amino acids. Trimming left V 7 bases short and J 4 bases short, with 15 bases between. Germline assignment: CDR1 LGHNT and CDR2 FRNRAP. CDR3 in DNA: TGTGCTAGTGCCACCTGGGAGGTTCCAGATACGCAGTATTTT. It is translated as CASATWEVPDTQYF.

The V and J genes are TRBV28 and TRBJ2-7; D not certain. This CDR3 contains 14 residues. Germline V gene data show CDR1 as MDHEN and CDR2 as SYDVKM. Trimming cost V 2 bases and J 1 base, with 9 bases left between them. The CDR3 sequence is CASSLPPESYEQYF. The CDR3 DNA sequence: TGTGCCAGCAGTTTACCCCCGGAGTCCTACGAGCAGTACTTC.

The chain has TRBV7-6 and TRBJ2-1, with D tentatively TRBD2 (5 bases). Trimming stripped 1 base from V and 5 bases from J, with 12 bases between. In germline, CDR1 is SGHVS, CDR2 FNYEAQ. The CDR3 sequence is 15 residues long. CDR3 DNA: TGTGCCAGCAGCTTAGAAGCTAGCCTCCACAATGAGCAGTTCTTC. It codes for CASSLEASLHNEQFF. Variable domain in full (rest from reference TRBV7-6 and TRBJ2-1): GAGVSQSPRYKVTKRGQDVALRCDPISGHVSLYWYRQALGQGPEFLTYFNYEAQQDKSGLPNDRFSAERPEGSISTLTIQRTEQRDSAMYRCASSLEASLHNEQFFGPGTRLTVL.

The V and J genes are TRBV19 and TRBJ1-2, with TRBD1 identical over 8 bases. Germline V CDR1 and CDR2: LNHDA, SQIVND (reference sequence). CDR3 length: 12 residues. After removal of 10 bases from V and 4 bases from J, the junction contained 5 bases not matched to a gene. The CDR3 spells CATSDRVYGYTF. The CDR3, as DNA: TGTGCCACCTCGGACAGGGTCTATGGCTACACCTTC.

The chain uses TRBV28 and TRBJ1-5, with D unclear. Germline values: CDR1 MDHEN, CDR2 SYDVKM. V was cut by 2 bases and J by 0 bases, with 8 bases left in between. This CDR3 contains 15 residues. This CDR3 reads CASSLGVLSNQPQHF. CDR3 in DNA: TGTGCCAGCAGTTTAGGAGTCCTTAGCAATCAGCCCCAGCATTTT.

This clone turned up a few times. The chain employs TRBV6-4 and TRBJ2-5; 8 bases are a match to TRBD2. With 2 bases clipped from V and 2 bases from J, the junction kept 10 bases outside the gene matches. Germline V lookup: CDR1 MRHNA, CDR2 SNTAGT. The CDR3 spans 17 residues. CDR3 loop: CASSDPRAGAPQETQYF. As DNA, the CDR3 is TGTGCCAGCAGTGACCCCCGAGCGGGAGCGCCTCAAGAGACCCAGTACTTC.

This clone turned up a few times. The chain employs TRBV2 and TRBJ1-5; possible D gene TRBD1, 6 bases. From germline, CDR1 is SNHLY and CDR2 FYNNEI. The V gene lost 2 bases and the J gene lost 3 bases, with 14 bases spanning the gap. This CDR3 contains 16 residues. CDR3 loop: CASSELRGFANQPQHF. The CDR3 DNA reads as TGTGCCAGCAGTGAACTCAGGGGCTTTGCCAATCAGCCCCAGCATTTT.

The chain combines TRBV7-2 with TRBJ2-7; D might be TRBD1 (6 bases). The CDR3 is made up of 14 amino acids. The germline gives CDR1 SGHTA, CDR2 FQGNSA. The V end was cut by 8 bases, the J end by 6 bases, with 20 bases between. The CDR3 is CASGIQGKGSEQYF. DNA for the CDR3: TGTGCCAGCGGAATACAGGGTAAAGGCAGCGAGCAGTACTTC.

CDR3 in DNA: TGTCCTGGGAGCGCACTCGGAGACACTGAAGCTTTCTTT. This encodes CPGSALGDTEAFF. The rearrangement joins TRBV22-1 to TRBJ1-1. TRBV22-1 is deemed a pseudogene. This CDR3 is built from 13 residues.

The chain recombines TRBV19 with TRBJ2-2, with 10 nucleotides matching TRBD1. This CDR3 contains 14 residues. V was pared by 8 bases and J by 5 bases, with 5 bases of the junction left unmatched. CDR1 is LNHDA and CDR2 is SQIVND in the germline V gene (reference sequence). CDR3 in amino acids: CASGDRGGTGELFF. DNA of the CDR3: TGTGCCAGTGGGGACAGGGGAGGAACCGGGGAGCTGTTTTTT.

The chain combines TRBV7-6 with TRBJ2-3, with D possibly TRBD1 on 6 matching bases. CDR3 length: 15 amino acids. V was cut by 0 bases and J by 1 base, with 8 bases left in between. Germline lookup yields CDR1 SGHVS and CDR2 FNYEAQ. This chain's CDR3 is CASSLAGHRTDTQYF. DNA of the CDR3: TGTGCCAGCAGCTTAGCGGGACATCGCACAGATACGCAGTATTTT.

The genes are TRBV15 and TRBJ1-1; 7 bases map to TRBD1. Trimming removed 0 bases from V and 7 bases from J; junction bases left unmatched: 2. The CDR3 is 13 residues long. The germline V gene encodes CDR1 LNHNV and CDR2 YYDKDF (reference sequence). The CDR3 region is CATSREDRVEAFF. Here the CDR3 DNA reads TGTGCCACCAGCAGAGAAGACAGGGTTGAAGCTTTCTTT.

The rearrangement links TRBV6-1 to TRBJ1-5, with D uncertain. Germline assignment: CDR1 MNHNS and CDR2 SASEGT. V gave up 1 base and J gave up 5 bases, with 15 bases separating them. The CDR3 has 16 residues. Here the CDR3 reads CASSEGNLKTHQPQHF. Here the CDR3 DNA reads TGTGCCAGCAGTGAAGGGAACCTCAAGACTCATCAGCCCCAGCATTTT.

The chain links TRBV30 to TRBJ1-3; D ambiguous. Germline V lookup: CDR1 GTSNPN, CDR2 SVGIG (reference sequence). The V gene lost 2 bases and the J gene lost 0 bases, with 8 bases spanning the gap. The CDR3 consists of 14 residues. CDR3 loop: CAWSRSTSGNTIYF. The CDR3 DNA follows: TGTGCCTGGAGTAGGAGCACCTCTGGAAACACCATATATTTT.

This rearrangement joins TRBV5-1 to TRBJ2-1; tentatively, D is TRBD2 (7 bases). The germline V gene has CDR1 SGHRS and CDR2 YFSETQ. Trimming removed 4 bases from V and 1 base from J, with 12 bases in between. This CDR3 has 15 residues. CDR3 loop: CASSLKGGSYNEQFF. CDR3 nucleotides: TGCGCCAGCAGCCTGAAGGGGGGGTCCTACAATGAGCAGTTCTTC.

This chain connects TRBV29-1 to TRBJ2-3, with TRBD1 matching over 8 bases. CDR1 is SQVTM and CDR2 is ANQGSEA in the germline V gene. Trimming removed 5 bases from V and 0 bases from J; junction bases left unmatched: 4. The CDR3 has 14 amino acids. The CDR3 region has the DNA TGCAGCGTTAACGACAGGGGTAGCACAGATACGCAGTATTTT. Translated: CSVNDRGSTDTQYF.

The CDR3: CASSPWGTSVRGGTQYF. Here the CDR3 DNA reads TGTGCCAGCAGCCCTTGGGGGACTAGCGTTCGAGGGGGTACGCAGTATTTT. V and J are TRBV9 and TRBJ2-3; 10 nucleotides align to TRBD2. Germline trimming cut 4 bases from V and 8 bases from J; bases unmatched to any gene: 16. Germline lookup yields CDR1 SGDLS and CDR2 YYNGEE. The CDR3 loop spans 17 amino acids.

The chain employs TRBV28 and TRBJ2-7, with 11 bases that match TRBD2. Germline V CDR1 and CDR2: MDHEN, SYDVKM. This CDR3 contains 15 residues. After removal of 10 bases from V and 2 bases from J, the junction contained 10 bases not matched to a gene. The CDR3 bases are TGTGCCACAGAGACAGGGACTAGCGGTACCTACGAGCAGTACTTC. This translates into CATETGTSGTYEQYF.

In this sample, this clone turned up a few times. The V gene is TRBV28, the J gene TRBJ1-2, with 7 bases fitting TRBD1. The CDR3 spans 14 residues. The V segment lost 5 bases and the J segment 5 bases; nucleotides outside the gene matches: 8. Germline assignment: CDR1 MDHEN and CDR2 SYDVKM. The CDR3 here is CASSLGQQTYGYTF. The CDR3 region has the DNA TGTGCCAGCAGTCTGGGACAGCAGACTTATGGCTACACCTTC.

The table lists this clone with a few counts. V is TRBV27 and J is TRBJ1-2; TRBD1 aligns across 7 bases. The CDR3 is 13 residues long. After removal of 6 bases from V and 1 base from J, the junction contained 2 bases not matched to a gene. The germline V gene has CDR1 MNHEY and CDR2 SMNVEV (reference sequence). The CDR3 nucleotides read TGTGCCAGCAGGGGACAGATTAACTATGGCTACACCTTC. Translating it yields CASRGQINYGYTF.

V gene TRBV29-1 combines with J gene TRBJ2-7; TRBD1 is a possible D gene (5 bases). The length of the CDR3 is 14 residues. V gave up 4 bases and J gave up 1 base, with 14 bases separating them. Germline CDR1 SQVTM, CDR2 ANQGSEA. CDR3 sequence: CSVVGRVGSYEQYF. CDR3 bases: TGCAGCGTTGTTGGCAGGGTGGGGTCCTACGAGCAGTACTTC.

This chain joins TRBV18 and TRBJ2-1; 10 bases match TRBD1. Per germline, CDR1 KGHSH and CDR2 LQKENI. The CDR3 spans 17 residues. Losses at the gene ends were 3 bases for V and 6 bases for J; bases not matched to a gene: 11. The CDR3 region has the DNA TGTGCCAGCTCACCGAAATTCCGGGACAGGGGTGCCAATGAGCAGTTCTTC. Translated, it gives CASSPKFRDRGANEQFF.

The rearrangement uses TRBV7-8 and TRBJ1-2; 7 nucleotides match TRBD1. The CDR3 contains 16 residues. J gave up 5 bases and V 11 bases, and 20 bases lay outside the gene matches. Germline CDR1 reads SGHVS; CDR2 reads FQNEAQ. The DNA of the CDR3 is TGTGCCGGCTCTAGGGGGGAAAGGACAGGATATTATGGCTACACCTTC. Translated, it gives CAGSRGERTGYYGYTF.